Presented here are 31 T cell receptor beta chains from one specimen sequenced in a study of cytomegalovirus exposure and HLA in healthy donors. Data came from immunoSEQ multiplex PCR; TCRdb stores just in-frame clones and leaves some out. The data contain roughly 60,000 clones, more than 85% of them singletons. Material for sequencing was PBMCs. These receptors all stem from a woman in her twenties or thirties in good health and CMV-seronegative.

J is TRBJ2-5 and V is TRBV19; possible D gene TRBD2, 6 bases. The CDR3 is 14 residues long. V shed 5 bases and J shed 7 bases, with 17 bases lying between them. The germline CDR1 and CDR2 sequences are LNHDA and SQIVND (reference sequence). The CDR3 region is CASSLPGEGGTQYF. The CDR3 DNA is TGTGCCAGTAGTCTCCCCGGTGAGGGAGGGACCCAGTACTTC.

The sample holds one count of this clone. The rearrangement joins TRBV14 to TRBJ2-1, with TRBD2 matching over 7 bases. Germline lookup yields CDR1 SGHDN and CDR2 FVKESK. The CDR3 contains 15 residues. V was clipped by 3 bases and J by 1 base; unmatched bases: 3. The CDR3 DNA sequence: TGTGCCAGCAGCCACTGGGGGGGATCCTACAATGAGCAGTTCTTC. It specifies CASSHWGGSYNEQFF.

In DNA, the CDR3 is TGTGCCAGCAGTTTAAAACAATCGAACTATGGCTACACCTTC. This translates into CASSLKQSNYGYTF. The genes are TRBV28 and TRBJ1-2, with D unclear. V gave up 2 bases and J gave up 2 bases, with 9 bases separating them. Per the germline V gene, CDR1 is MDHEN and CDR2 is SYDVKM. CDR3 length: 14 residues.

The chain has TRBV4-3 and TRBJ1-5, with D possibly TRBD1 on 6 matching bases. The CDR3 consists of 15 residues. Deletions cut 0 bases from V and 5 bases from J, with 11 bases between. Germline CDR1 LGHNA, CDR2 YSLEER. CDR3: CASSQDRGGDQPQHF. CDR3 coding DNA: TGCGCCAGCAGCCAAGATAGGGGGGGGGATCAGCCCCAGCATTTT.

The CDR3 sequence is CAARQALSYNEQFF. The CDR3, as DNA: TGTGCCGCAAGACAGGCGCTCTCCTACAATGAGCAGTTCTTC. V gene TRBV6-1 combines with J gene TRBJ2-1; D perhaps matches TRBD1 (6 bases). CDR3 size: 14 residues. V lost 11 bases, J lost 0 bases, and 14 bases lay in between. The V gene's germline CDR1 is MNHNS and CDR2 SASEGT.

The chain carries TRBV5-1 and TRBJ1-2, with D possibly being TRBD1 (5 bases). CDR3 length: 14 amino acids. CDR1 and CDR2 from the germline V gene are SGHRS and YFSETQ. The V and J ends lost 3 bases and 7 bases respectively, with 16 bases between them. The CDR3: CASSSNMQGSGYTF. In DNA, the CDR3 is TGCGCCAGCAGCTCCAATATGCAGGGATCTGGCTACACCTTC.

This clone showed up just a few times. This chain joins TRBV9 and TRBJ2-5; 7 nucleotides agree with TRBD1. The CDR3 loop spans 14 amino acids. V dropped 0 bases and J dropped 4; count of bases not matched to a gene: 3. Looked up from germline, CDR1 is SGDLS and CDR2 is YYNGEE. CDR3 nucleotides: TGTGCCAGCAGCGTAGCTTACAGGGGAGAGACCCAGTACTTC. Translation gives CASSVAYRGETQYF.

The chain carries TRBV21-1 and TRBJ1-5; whether TRBD1, the table's D call, matches the DNA was not checked. TRBV21-1 is marked as a pseudogene. The CDR3 loop spans 13 amino acids. The CDR3 DNA reads as TGTGCCAGCAGCATCACAGACCATCAGCCCCAGCATTTT. Protein: CASSITDHQPQHF.

The chain carries TRBV28 and TRBJ1-2, with a possible D match to TRBD1 (5 bases). Germline V gene lookup returns CDR1 MDHEN and CDR2 SYDVKM. The CDR3 consists of 15 residues. Trimming removed 8 bases at V and 1 base at J, with 17 bases between. The CDR3 sequence: CASGLETGDNYGYTF. CDR3 nucleotide sequence: TGTGCCAGCGGATTAGAGACGGGGGATAACTATGGCTACACCTTC.

The J gene is TRBJ2-7, the V gene TRBV19, with D possibly TRBD2 on 6 matching bases. The CDR3 is 15 residues long. CDR1 LNHDA and CDR2 SQIVND come from the germline V gene (reference sequence). V lost 3 bases to trimming and J lost 0 bases, with 12 bases between them. CDR3 coding DNA: TGTGCCAGTAGTATTTGGTCAGCGGGCTCCTACGAGCAGTACTTC. It encodes CASSIWSAGSYEQYF. Full variable domain (outside the CDR3, taken from reference TRBV19 and TRBJ2-7): DGGITQSPKYLFRKEGQNVTLSCEQNLNHDAMYWYRQDPGQGLRLIYYSQIVNDFQKGDIAEGYSVSREKKESFPLTVTSAQKNPTAFYLCASSIWSAGSYEQYFGPGTRLTVT.

The gene calls are TRBV10-2 and TRBJ1-5; D might be TRBD1 (5 bases). Trimming took 6 bases from V and 2 from J, leaving 8 bases between them. The CDR3 consists of 13 residues. In germline, CDR1 is WSHSY, CDR2 SAAADI. In nucleotides, the CDR3 is TGCGCCAGCAGCACACAGGGCAATCAGCCCCAGCATTTT. Protein product: CASSTQGNQPQHF.

This clone showed up just once. The chain has TRBV11-1 and TRBJ2-2; D gene ambiguous. This CDR3 is 12 amino acids long. With 7 bases removed from V and 8 bases from J, the gap between germline ends came to 11 bases. The V gene's germline CDR1 is SGHAT and CDR2 FQDESV (reference sequence). CDR3 region: CASTLRVGELFF. The CDR3 nucleotides read TGTGCCAGCACCCTCCGGGTTGGGGAGCTGTTTTTT.

V gene TRBV27 combines with J gene TRBJ1-1, with D perhaps matching TRBD1 (6 bases). The ends were cut back, 0 bases at V and 1 base at J, with 9 bases in the middle. Looked up from germline, CDR1 is MNHEY and CDR2 is SMNVEV (reference sequence). The CDR3 runs to 15 residues. The CDR3 here is CASSLSPTGNTEAFF. CDR3 bases: TGTGCCAGCAGTTTATCGCCGACAGGGAACACTGAAGCTTTCTTT.

CDR3 DNA: TGTGCCAGCAGCGGGCGGGGGGGACTAGCGGGAGGGCCGCCATACAATGAGCAGTTCTTC. It specifies CASSGRGGLAGGPPYNEQFF. The chain carries TRBV5-5 and TRBJ2-1; 16 bases fit TRBD2. Trimming removed 4 bases from V and 4 bases from J; junction bases left unmatched: 14. CDR3 size: 20 residues. CDR1 is SGHKS and CDR2 is YYEKEE in the germline V gene (reference sequence).

The V and J genes are TRBV5-4 and TRBJ2-5; possibly TRBD2 for D (6 bases). In germline, CDR1 is SGHNT, CDR2 YYREEE (reference sequence). Between the trimmed V and J ends, which lost 0 bases and 1 base, there was a span of 16 bases. This CDR3 has 17 amino acids. CDR3 sequence reads: CASSLAGLAGSQETQYF. The CDR3 DNA is TGTGCCAGCAGCTTGGCCGGTCTTGCGGGATCCCAAGAGACCCAGTACTTC.

V usage is TRBV18 and J usage is TRBJ1-3; TRBD1 aligns across 7 bases. Losses at the gene ends were 4 bases for V and 1 base for J; bases not matched to a gene: 4. CDR3 length: 15 residues. Germline values: CDR1 KGHSH, CDR2 LQKENI. The CDR3 sequence: CASSRETGSGNTIYF. In nucleotides, the CDR3 is TGTGCCAGCTCACGCGAGACAGGGTCTGGAAACACCATATATTTT. The variable domain in full, completed from reference TRBV18 and TRBJ1-3, reads NAGVMQNPRHLVRRRGQEARLRCSPMKGHSHVYWYRQLPEEGLKFMVYLQKENIIDESGMPKERFSAEFPKEGPSILRIQQVVRGDSAAYFCASSRETGSGNTIYFGEGSWLTVV.

This clone was observed a few times. This sequence joins TRBV7-9 and TRBJ2-7, with a weak D call TRBD1 (6 bases). The CDR3 has 16 residues. Trimming removed 1 base at V and 0 bases at J, with 13 bases between. CDR1 SEHNR and CDR2 FQNEAQ come from the germline V gene (reference sequence). The CDR3 is CASSLDGGRSSYEQYF. DNA of the CDR3: TGTGCCAGCAGCTTAGATGGGGGCCGTAGCTCCTACGAGCAGTACTTC.

The chain combines TRBV2 with TRBJ2-3, with 10 bases lining up with TRBD2. J was trimmed by 4 bases and V by 0 bases; bases with no gene match: 10. CDR3 size: 18 residues. Germline CDR1 is SNHLY and CDR2 is FYNNEI. DNA of the CDR3: TGTGCCAGCAGTGAAGCGGTGCGAAGCGGGAGGGCCCCAGATACGCAGTATTTT. As protein: CASSEAVRSGRAPDTQYF. The whole variable domain, remainder taken from reference TRBV2 and TRBJ2-3, is EPEVTQTPSHQVTQMGQEVILRCVPISNHLYFYWYRQILGQKVEFLVSFYNNEISEKSEIFDDQFSVERPDGSNFTLKIRSTKLEDSAMYFCASSEAVRSGRAPDTQYFGPGTRLTVL.

V and J are TRBV2 and TRBJ2-7, with D possibly being TRBD1 (5 bases). Germline lookup yields CDR1 SNHLY and CDR2 FYNNEI. This CDR3 is 13 amino acids long. Trimming stripped 3 bases from V and 6 bases from J, with 12 bases between. The CDR3, as DNA: TGTGCCAGCAGTGAGTCAGGGAAGGGCGAGCAGTACTTC. This gives the protein CASSESGKGEQYF.

CDR3 nucleotide sequence: TGTGCCAGCAGCCCCCGGGAGAGGGGGCCTCGAGAGCAGTACTTC. This sequence encodes CASSPRERGPREQYF. V and J are TRBV9 and TRBJ2-7, with D possibly being TRBD1 (7 bases). Trimming cost V 4 bases and J 7 bases, with 21 bases left between them. The germline V gene encodes CDR1 SGDLS and CDR2 YYNGEE. The CDR3 sequence is 15 residues long.

The chain joins TRBV11-2 to TRBJ1-2; D may be TRBD1 (5 bases). Trimming left V 2 bases short and J 7 bases short, with 14 bases between. Germline V gene data show CDR1 as SGHAT and CDR2 as FQNNGV. This CDR3 contains 14 residues. Here the CDR3 reads CASSLFQGSRGYTF. As DNA, the CDR3 is TGTGCCAGCAGCTTATTTCAGGGTTCCCGTGGCTACACCTTC.

The gene calls are TRBV28 and TRBJ2-4, with 13 positions matching TRBD2. V gave up 3 bases and J gave up 16 bases; unmatched junction bases: 12. The germline gives CDR1 MDHEN, CDR2 SYDVKM. This CDR3 comprises 15 residues. The CDR3 sequence is CASSFTRGLAGVYYF. In DNA, the CDR3 is TGTGCCAGCAGTTTTACCCGAGGACTAGCGGGAGTATATTACTTC.

V is TRBV27 and J is TRBJ2-2, with D unresolved. Germline values: CDR1 MNHEY, CDR2 SMNVEV (reference sequence). This CDR3 has 14 amino acids. V shed 0 bases and J shed 4 bases, with 6 bases lying between them. The CDR3 region has the DNA TGTGCCAGCAGTTTATCTCAGTTCACCGGGGAGCTGTTTTTT. The encoded protein is CASSLSQFTGELFF.

The chain is built from TRBV4-3 and TRBJ2-7; D remains ambiguous. Trimming removed 0 bases from V and 3 bases from J, with 6 bases in between. The CDR3 is 13 residues long. Germline CDR1 is LGHNA and CDR2 is YSLEER. Written as DNA, the CDR3 is TGCGCCAGCAGCCAAGAAGCCTTCTACGAGCAGTACTTC. Amino acid sequence: CASSQEAFYEQYF.

The chain is built from TRBV4-2 and TRBJ1-1, with 7 bases that match TRBD1. Germline lookup yields CDR1 LGHNA and CDR2 YNFKEQ. The CDR3 sequence is 15 residues long. V dropped 1 base and J dropped 4; count of bases not matched to a gene: 6. CDR3 bases: TGTGCCAGCAGCCAAGGGAAGGGGGCGCGCACTGAAGCTTTCTTT. Amino acid sequence: CASSQGKGARTEAFF.

This clone was seen only a few times. V is TRBV7-9 and J is TRBJ1-2; 7 positions match TRBD1. CDR3 size: 12 residues. Germline V gives CDR1 SEHNR, CDR2 FQNEAQ (reference sequence). After removal of 5 bases from V and 10 bases from J, the junction contained 7 bases not matched to a gene. The DNA of the CDR3 is TGTGCCAGCAGCGCCGGACAGGCCGTCTACACCTTC. This translates into CASSAGQAVYTF.

This rearrangement joins TRBV9 to TRBJ1-1, with 7 bases aligning to TRBD1. Germline V lookup: CDR1 SGDLS, CDR2 YYNGEE. The CDR3 is 14 amino acids. V was clipped by 3 bases and J by 1 base; unmatched bases: 3. The CDR3 DNA reads as TGTGCCAGCAGCGGGGGACAGTGGAACACTGAAGCTTTCTTT. As protein: CASSGGQWNTEAFF. Supplemented by reference TRBV9 and TRBJ1-1, the full variable domain reads DSGVTQTPKHLITATGQRVTLRCSPRSGDLSVYWYQQSLDQGLQFLIQYYNGEERAKGNILERFSAQQFPDLHSELNLSSLELGDSALYFCASSGGQWNTEAFFGQGTRLTVV.

The chain uses TRBV18 and TRBJ1-2, with D maybe TRBD1 (5 bases). Germline assignment: CDR1 KGHSH and CDR2 LQKENI. CDR3 length: 12 residues. V lost 6 bases and J lost 4, with 9 bases in between. For the CDR3, the DNA is TGTGCCAGCTCCACCGGGGGCTATGGCTACACCTTC. It codes for CASSTGGYGYTF. Drawing the rest from reference TRBV18 and TRBJ1-2, the complete variable domain is NAGVMQNPRHLVRRRGQEARLRCSPMKGHSHVYWYRQLPEEGLKFMVYLQKENIIDESGMPKERFSAEFPKEGPSILRIQQVVRGDSAAYFCASSTGGYGYTFGSGTRLTVV.

This clone was detected once. V and J are TRBV7-2 and TRBJ2-7; D ambiguous. V shed 5 bases and J shed 3 bases, with 14 bases lying between them. The germline V gene encodes CDR1 SGHTA and CDR2 FQGNSA. The CDR3 has 14 residues. CDR3 nucleotides: TGTGCCAGCAGCATCAACCCCACTCGCTACGAGCAGTACTTC. Translated: CASSINPTRYEQYF.

The rearrangement links TRBV10-2 to TRBJ2-3; 9 nucleotides match TRBD2. CDR3 length equals 13 residues. The V segment lost 5 bases and the J segment 6 bases; nucleotides outside the gene matches: 3. Germline CDR1 WSHSY, CDR2 SAAADI. The CDR3 nucleotides read TGCGCCAGCAGTCTAGCGGGGACCGATACGCAGTATTTT. Its protein is CASSLAGTDTQYF.

This clone was observed a few times. The J gene is TRBJ2-7, the V gene TRBV11-2; D gene uncertain. In germline, CDR1 is SGHAT, CDR2 FQNNGV. Trimming shortened V by 1 base and J by 6 bases, and 7 bases separated the two germline ends. The CDR3 totals 12 residues. The CDR3 spells CASSLVIGEQYF. In DNA, the CDR3 is TGTGCCAGCAGCTTAGTCATCGGCGAGCAGTACTTC.